The TCR beta chain under discussion was sequenced for a study of blood T cell repertoires in COVID-19 (TCRdb year 2020). At the level of the whole study: The collaborator samples originated in the United States, Italy and Spain and spanned the acute and convalescent phases of COVID-19. The samples were drawn from the first 160 participants of the ongoing ImmuneRACE study and from 950 to 1,500 subjects provided by 6 global collaborators. Nearly every sample came with metadata listing a de-identified subject ID, COVID-19 status, age in years and sex. The dataset comprised deeply sampled blood TCRbeta repertoires from subjects exposed to, actively infected with, or recovered from COVID-19. The repertoires were made available in a free public database intended to serve as a resource for research on the immune response to SARS-CoV-2. HLA class I and class II types, where available, came from metadata supplied by the sample provider rather than from assay-based typing. The material from the prospective study consisted of cDNA or gDNA derived from T cells, B-cell-depleted T cells, or PBMCs. Broader findings and caveats from the paper: The quantity of clinical and demographic metadata differed by source and by participant and was supplied without curation.

As for this clone: Its antigen target is currently unknown. Base-call qualities are not available, and no considerably larger clone is one nucleotide away.

Trimming takes 2 bases off V and 0 bases off J; junction bases not matched to a gene: 3. The cysteine opens and the phenylalanine closes a CDR3 of 16 amino acids. CDR3 DNA only is kept here, 48 bases in frame from base 1. CDR1 is given as SGHRS and CDR2 as YFSETQ, both from the germline V gene. TCRbeta CDR3 regions were amplified from genomic DNA by means of the immunoSEQ Assay, a bias-controlled multiplex PCR. In the authors' own workflow: Within the assay, amplification of reference gene primers was used to estimate how many nucleated cells each sample contained. To quantify the absolute abundance of each unique TCRbeta CDR3 rearrangement, sequence reads were collapsed and filtered. For each sample, productive Simpson clonality was calculated as the square root of Simpson's diversity index over productive rearrangements. The table was pulled from immuneACCESS by TCRdb, which kept in-frame rearrangements only. Such tables lose some clones; where checked, under half of the loss comes from unresolved V genes, and the rest has no known cause. D and trimming come from the DNA, and the V and J calls and clone size come from that table. For this sample the table gives about 250,000 clones, of which 80% to 90% were detected only once. The top ten constitute roughly 5.8% of the sample.

Collaborating institutions collected whole blood in K2EDTA tubes following their own protocols. Collaborator samples were shipped for TCRbeta analysis as frozen whole blood, isolated PBMCs, or DNA extracted from either sample type. Sequencing was carried out using peripheral blood. This sequence originates from a man older than 75 with acute or convalescent COVID-19. Recombination linked TRBV5-1 to TRBJ2-1; 9 of the junction bases match TRBD2. CDR3 loop: CASSFLAGSSYNEQFF. The DNA is as follows: TGCGCCAGCAGCTTCCTAGCGGGGAGCTCCTACAATGAGCAGTTCTTC.